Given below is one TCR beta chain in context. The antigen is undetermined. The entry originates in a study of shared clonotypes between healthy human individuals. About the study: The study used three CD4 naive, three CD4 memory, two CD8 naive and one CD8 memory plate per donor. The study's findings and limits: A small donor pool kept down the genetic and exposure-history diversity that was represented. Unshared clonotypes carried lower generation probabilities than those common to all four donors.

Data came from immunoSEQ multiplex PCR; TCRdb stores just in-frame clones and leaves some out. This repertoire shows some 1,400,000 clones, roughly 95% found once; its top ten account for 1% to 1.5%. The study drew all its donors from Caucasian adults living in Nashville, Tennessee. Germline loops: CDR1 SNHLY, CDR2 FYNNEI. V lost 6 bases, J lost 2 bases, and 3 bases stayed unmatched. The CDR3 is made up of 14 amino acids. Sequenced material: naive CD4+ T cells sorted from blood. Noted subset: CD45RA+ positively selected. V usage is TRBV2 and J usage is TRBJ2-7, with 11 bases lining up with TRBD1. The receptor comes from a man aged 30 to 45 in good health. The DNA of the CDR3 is TGTGCCAGCAGGAGGACAGGGGGCCCCTACGAGCAGTACTTC. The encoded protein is CASRRTGGPYEQYF.